The source of this T cell receptor (beta chain) is a study of blood T cell repertoires in COVID-19. Study-wide context: Specimens from acute and convalescent COVID-19 originated in the United States, Italy and Spain. PBMCs, B-cell-depleted T cells, or T cells provided the cDNA or gDNA that made up the material.

Authors' data handling: Reference gene primer amplification yielded estimated nucleated cell counts. Profiled with immunoSEQ multiplex PCR; TCRdb holds only in-frame clones, not every one. V and J calls and clone size come straight from that table; D and trimming were deduced from the DNA. The sample gives about 670,000 clones, around 90% of which show up once; approximately 0.25% is in the top ten. CDR1 is MGHRA and CDR2 is YSYEKL in the germline V gene. V lost 4 bases and J 2 bases, leaving 11 bases between the germline ends. The CDR3 runs 14 residues. The chain employs TRBV4-1 and TRBJ1-1; maybe TRBD1 (5 bases). The material sequenced was peripheral blood. The receptor was derived from a woman between 18 and 30 years old with acute or convalescent COVID-19. As DNA, the CDR3 is TGCGCCAGCAGCCCACAGGTATTTAACACTGAAGCTTTCTTT. Translation: CASSPQVFNTEAFF.